The source of this T cell receptor beta chain is a study of blood T cell repertoires in COVID-19. Turning to the study itself: PBMCs, B-cell-depleted T cells, or T cells provided the cDNA or gDNA that made up the material.

This clone was observed a single time. This table comes from immunoSEQ multiplex PCR, and its TCRdb copy is limited to in-frame clones, with some not included. The sample yields around 260,000 clones, approximately 91% seen once. CDR1 and CDR2 from the germline V gene are MGHDK and SYGVNS. V was clipped by 8 bases and J by 0 bases, with 11 bases between them. This CDR3 region has 14 residues. The sample comprised peripheral blood. The TCR comes from a person aged 18 to 29 with COVID-19, enrolled during active disease. V and J are TRBV25-1 and TRBJ1-3; D may be TRBD1 (5 bases). In DNA form, the CDR3 reads TGTGCCAGCGGGGCCAGCGCCTCTGGAAACACCATATATTTT. Translating it yields CASGASASGNTIYF.